This T cell receptor (beta chain) derives from a study of cytomegalovirus exposure and HLA in healthy donors. On the study more broadly: The same platform was used for the roughly 130 validation repertoires and the 600 to 850 first-cohort repertoires, a later analysis reported. Whole-study results and caveats: Listed as cytomegalovirus-associated were about 160 TCR beta chains.

Germline V gene lookup returns CDR1 GTSNPN and CDR2 SVGIG (reference sequence). Trimming pared 3 bases from V and 3 bases from J, leaving 5 bases between. The CDR3 runs to 11 residues. The donors belonged to the approximately 120-subject validation cohort, separate from the approximately 670-subject first cohort. Profiled with immunoSEQ multiplex PCR; TCRdb holds only in-frame clones, not every one. The table shows 60,000 to 85,000 clones, with nearly 96% occurring only once. A note on this clone: Its target is not known.

This sequence joins TRBV30 and TRBJ1-1; D unresolved. What was sequenced was PBMCs. The source of this sequence is a woman aged 18-30 years in good health and CMV-seropositive. The CDR3 reads CAWRRDTEAFF. The CDR3 nucleotides read TGTGCCTGGAGGAGGGACACTGAAGCTTTCTTT.